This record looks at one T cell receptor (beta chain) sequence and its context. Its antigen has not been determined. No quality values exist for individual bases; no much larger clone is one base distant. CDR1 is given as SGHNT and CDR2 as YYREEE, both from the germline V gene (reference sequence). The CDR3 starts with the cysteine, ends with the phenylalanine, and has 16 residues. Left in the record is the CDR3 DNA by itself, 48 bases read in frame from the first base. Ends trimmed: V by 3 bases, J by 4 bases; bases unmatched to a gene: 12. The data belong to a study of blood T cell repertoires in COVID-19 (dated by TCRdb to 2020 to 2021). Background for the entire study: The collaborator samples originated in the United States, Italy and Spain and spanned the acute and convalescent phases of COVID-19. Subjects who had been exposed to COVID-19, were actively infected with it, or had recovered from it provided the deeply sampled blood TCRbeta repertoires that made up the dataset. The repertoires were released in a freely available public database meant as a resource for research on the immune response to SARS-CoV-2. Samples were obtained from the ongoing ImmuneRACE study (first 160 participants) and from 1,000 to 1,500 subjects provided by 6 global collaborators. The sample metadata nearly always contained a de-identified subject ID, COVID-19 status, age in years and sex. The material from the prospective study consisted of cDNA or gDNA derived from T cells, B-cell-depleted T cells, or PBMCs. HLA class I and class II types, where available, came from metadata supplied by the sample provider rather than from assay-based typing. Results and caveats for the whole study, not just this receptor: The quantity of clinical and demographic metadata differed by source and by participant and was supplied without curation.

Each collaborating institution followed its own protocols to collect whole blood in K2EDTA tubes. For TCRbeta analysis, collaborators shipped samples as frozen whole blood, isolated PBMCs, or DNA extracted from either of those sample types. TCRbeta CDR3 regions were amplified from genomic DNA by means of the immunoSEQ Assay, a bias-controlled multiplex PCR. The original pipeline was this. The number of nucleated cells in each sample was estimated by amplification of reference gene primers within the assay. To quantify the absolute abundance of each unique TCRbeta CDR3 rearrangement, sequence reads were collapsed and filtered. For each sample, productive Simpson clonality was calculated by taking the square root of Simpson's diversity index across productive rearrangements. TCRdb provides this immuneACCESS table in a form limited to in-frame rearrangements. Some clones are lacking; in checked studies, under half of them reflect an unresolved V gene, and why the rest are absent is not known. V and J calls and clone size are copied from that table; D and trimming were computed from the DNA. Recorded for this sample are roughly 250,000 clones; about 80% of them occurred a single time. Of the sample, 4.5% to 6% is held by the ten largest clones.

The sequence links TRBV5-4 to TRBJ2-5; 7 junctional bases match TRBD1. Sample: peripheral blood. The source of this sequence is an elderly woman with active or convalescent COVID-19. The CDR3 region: CASSSPPAGGVETQYF. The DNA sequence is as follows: TGTGCCAGCAGCTCCCCCCCCGCAGGGGGTGTAGAGACCCAGTACTTC.